These 22 T cell receptor beta chains share one sample of origin, sequenced in a study of regulatory T cells in long-lasting Graves disease. Relying on iRepertoire HTBI primers and Arm-PCR of CDR3 regions, the team built TCR beta libraries. A single record per CDR3 protein comes from TCRdb applying MiXCR to the multiplex PCR reads. Of about 660,000 distinct CDR3 sequences in the sample, 30% were seen once. Time point meaning: persistent/refractory GD, antithyroid drugs over 5 years with positive TRAb. From RNA extracted from PBMCs, the TCR library was made. The source was peripheral blood mononuclear cells (PBMCs), collected when the disease was refractory, from a patient treated with antithyroid drugs. These receptors all come from a female donor with Graves disease.

This clonotype was observed a few times. J is TRBJ2-7 and V is TRBV6-9; TRBD2 matches 7 bases. The ends lost 2 bases at V and 5 bases at J; junction bases unmatched: 9. CDR1 is MNHGY and CDR2 is SVAAGI in the germline V gene. This CDR3 region has 15 residues. CDR3 DNA: TGTGCCAGCAGTTATGTCCGCGGGAGTTTCGACGAGCAGTACTTC. Amino acids: CASSYVRGSFDEQYF.

At least ten counts were recorded for this clonotype. The chain has TRBV28 and TRBJ1-5; TRBD1 matches 11 bases. The ends lost 5 bases at V and 2 bases at J; junction bases unmatched: 14. Germline values: CDR1 MDHEN, CDR2 SYDVKM. The CDR3 consists of 19 residues. CDR3 in DNA: TGTGCCAGCAGTCGGCCTCGGGTTGGGACAGGGGGGGGCAATCAGCCCCAGCATTTT. Its protein is CASSRPRVGTGGGNQPQHF.

In regard to this clonotype: A read error is likely, as this CDR3 ends without the conserved phenylalanine or tryptophan. This CDR3 reads CSAPNDRENTEAFS. The CDR3 DNA follows: TGCAGCGCACCCAATGACAGGGAGAACACTGAAGCTTTCTCT. J is TRBJ1-1 and V is TRBV29-1; the match to TRBD1 covers 7 bases. Trimming took 7 bases from V and 1 from J; bases not matched to a gene: 9. Per germline, CDR1 SQVTM and CDR2 ANQGSEA. The CDR3 runs to 14 residues.

This clonotype turned up a few times. The V and J genes are TRBV6-1 and TRBJ1-4, with TRBD1 identical over 9 bases. The CDR3 is 15 amino acids. V was pared by 4 bases and J by 4 bases, with 4 bases of the junction left unmatched. Germline loops: CDR1 MNHNS, CDR2 SASEGT. CDR3 DNA sequence: TGTGCCAGCAGTGCAACAGGGGGCTATAATGAAAAACTGTTTTTT. This translates into CASSATGGYNEKLFF.

The chain combines TRBV28 with TRBJ2-5; a weak D match, TRBD2 (5 bases). The CDR3 runs 14 residues. Per germline, CDR1 MDHEN and CDR2 SYDVKM. Trimming shortened V by 6 bases and J by 1 base, and 12 bases separated the two germline ends. CDR3: CASSTTGIQETQYF. CDR3 nucleotides: TGTGCCAGCAGCACCACCGGGATCCAAGAGACCCAGTACTTC.

There are many counts of this clonotype. One end of the junction fails to match germline, which may point to a read error. The rearrangement uses TRBV5-1 and TRBJ1-5, with D possibly TRBD1 on 5 matching bases. The CDR3 runs 15 residues. Germline assignment: CDR1 SGHRS and CDR2 YFSETQ. The CDR3 DNA reads as TGTGCCAGCAGCTTAGCAGGGTATAGCAATCAGCCCCAGCATTTT. Translation gives CASSLAGYSNQPQHF.

This clonotype has ten or more counts. The chain links TRBV11-2 to TRBJ2-5; possible D gene TRBD2, 5 bases. The CDR3 consists of 13 residues. Trimming cost V 6 bases and J 7 bases, with 15 bases left between them. Germline V lookup: CDR1 SGHAT, CDR2 FQNNGV. This CDR3 reads CASSLRVSGTQYF. CDR3 DNA sequence: TGTGCCAGCAGTTTGAGGGTGTCTGGGACCCAGTACTTC.

This clonotype was picked up many times. The rearrangement links TRBV6-6 to TRBJ1-2; the D gene is possibly TRBD1 (5 bases). The germline V gene encodes CDR1 MNHNY and CDR2 SVGAGI (reference sequence). This CDR3 region has 13 residues. The V gene lost 0 bases and the J gene lost 8 bases, with 10 bases spanning the gap. DNA for the CDR3: TGTGCCAGCAGTTACTCGGAAAGGGACGGCTACACCTTC. Its translation: CASSYSERDGYTF.

This clonotype occurred a few times. V usage is TRBV20-1 and J usage is TRBJ2-7, with D perhaps given as TRBD1 or TRBD2 (5 bases each). The germline CDR1 and CDR2 sequences are DFQATT and SNEGSKA (reference sequence). There are 15 residues in the CDR3. Trimming took off 5 bases at V and 2 bases at J, with 19 bases between the two ends. The CDR3 DNA reads TGCAGTGCTGAAGACCGGGACCTTGGGACCTACGAGCAGTACTTC. It yields the protein CSAEDRDLGTYEQYF.

The V gene is TRBV3-1, the J gene TRBJ1-6; weak D call: TRBD1 (5 bases). The CDR3 extends over 12 amino acids. Between the trimmed V and J ends, which lost 10 bases and 10 bases, there was a span of 14 bases. CDR1 is LGHDT and CDR2 is YNNKEL in the germline V gene (reference sequence). CDR3 sequence: CAIQEGRSPLHF. The CDR3 DNA reads TGTGCCATCCAGGAGGGGCGGTCACCCCTCCACTTT.

This clonotype appeared once. The genes are TRBV4-1 and TRBJ2-4; D is unresolved. Germline V gives CDR1 MGHRA, CDR2 YSYEKL. The CDR3 runs 13 residues. Trimming cost V 1 base and J 7 bases, with 8 bases left between them. The CDR3: CASSQGYDNIQYF. In DNA form, the CDR3 reads TGCGCCAGCAGCCAAGGCTACGACAACATTCAGTACTTC.

This clonotype was seen ten or more times. The J gene is TRBJ1-2, the V gene TRBV27; TRBD1 matches 7 bases. CDR1 is MNHEY, CDR2 SMNVEV, per germline (reference sequence). The CDR3 is 14 amino acids. Losses at the gene ends were 6 bases for V and 4 bases for J; bases not matched to a gene: 8. In DNA form, the CDR3 reads TGTGCCAGCAGCCGACAGGGAGTAAGCTATGGCTACACCTTC. It specifies CASSRQGVSYGYTF.

This clonotype appeared a few times. The chain joins TRBV29-1 to TRBJ2-7; 8 bases are a match to TRBD1. After removal of 3 bases from V and 3 bases from J, the junction contained 13 bases not matched to a gene. The germline gives CDR1 SQVTM, CDR2 ANQGSEA. The CDR3 spans 16 residues. The CDR3 reads CSVEAGRQGSCYEQYF. The CDR3 nucleotides read TGCAGCGTTGAGGCAGGGCGACAGGGGAGTTGCTACGAGCAGTACTTC.

On this clonotype itself: A much larger clone is a single base away; this may be a read error. The V and J genes are TRBV2 and TRBJ1-2, with D perhaps matching TRBD1 (6 bases). The CDR3 is 14 residues long. Germline V gene data show CDR1 as SNHLY and CDR2 as FYNNEI. The CDR3 region is CASSQAQGDYGHTF. The CDR3 nucleotides read TGTGCCAGCAGTCAAGCACAGGGCGACTATGGCCACACCTTC.

This rearrangement joins TRBV19 to TRBJ1-6; no clear D gene. The CDR3 extends over 14 amino acids. Trimming shortened V by 3 bases and J by 5 bases, and 8 bases separated the two germline ends. Germline lookup yields CDR1 LNHDA and CDR2 SQIVND (reference sequence). CDR3 region: CASSMEQNNSPLHF. CDR3 sequence (DNA): TGTGCCAGTAGTATGGAACAGAATAATTCACCCCTCCACTTT.

V and J are TRBV5-1 and TRBJ1-3; 7 nucleotides line up with TRBD1. Germline loops: CDR1 SGHRS, CDR2 YFSETQ. With V trimmed by 3 bases and J by 2 bases, 8 bases remained unmatched. CDR3 length: 16 amino acids. CDR3 sequence: CASSSVSGTAGNTIYF. The CDR3 DNA reads TGCGCCAGCAGCTCCGTATCCGGGACAGCTGGAAACACCATATATTTT.

The chain employs TRBV20-1 and TRBJ1-6, with D unresolved. Germline assignment: CDR1 DFQATT and CDR2 SNEGSKA (reference sequence). Between the trimmed V and J ends, which lost 3 bases and 7 bases, there was a span of 16 bases. This CDR3 is 15 amino acids long. The chain's CDR3 is CSARKGKLGNSPLHF. CDR3 nucleotide sequence: TGCAGTGCTAGGAAAGGGAAACTAGGGAATTCACCCCTCCACTTT.

This clonotype was seen a handful of times. CDR3 protein: CASSRRGQGSGYTF. Here the CDR3 DNA reads TGTGCCAGCAGTAGAAGGGGACAGGGGAGTGGCTACACCTTC. This chain joins TRBV12-3 or TRBV12-4 and TRBJ1-2; TRBD1 aligns across 10 bases. V was pared by 5 bases and J by 7 bases, with 7 bases of the junction left unmatched. This CDR3 spans 14 amino acids.

The chain carries TRBV5-5 and TRBJ1-4; D not certain. This CDR3 comprises 14 residues. Trimming removed 0 bases from V and 7 bases from J, with 10 bases in between. CDR1 and CDR2 from the germline V gene are SGHKS and YYEKEE (reference sequence). The CDR3 sequence is CASSLVSGLEKLFF. The CDR3 coding sequence is TGTGCCAGCAGCTTGGTCTCAGGACTTGAAAAACTGTTTTTT.

The J gene is TRBJ2-2, the V gene TRBV6-2 or TRBV6-3; possibly TRBD2 for D (5 bases). This CDR3 comprises 14 residues. The V gene lost 5 bases and the J gene lost 5 bases, with 12 bases spanning the gap. Germline V gene sequence: CDR1 MNHEY, CDR2 SVGEGT. The CDR3 protein is CASSETAVTGELFF. The CDR3, as DNA: TGTGCCAGCAGTGAAACAGCGGTGACCGGGGAGCTGTTTTTT.

V and J are TRBV6-5 and TRBJ2-3, with TRBD2 matching 8 bases. The CDR3 runs 18 residues. V was clipped by 2 bases and J by 0 bases; unmatched bases: 10. Germline loops: CDR1 MNHEY, CDR2 SVGAGI. In DNA, the CDR3 is TGTGCCAGCAGTTACCTCCTCAGCGGGAGCGGGAGCACAGATACGCAGTATTTT. Its protein product is CASSYLLSGSGSTDTQYF.

The V and J genes are TRBV12-3 or TRBV12-4 and TRBJ2-4; TRBD2 is a possible D gene (6 bases). Trimming removed 1 base from V and 3 bases from J, with 7 bases in between. The CDR3 length is 14 residues. CDR3 sequence (DNA): TGTGCCAGCAGTTTAGTGGGGGGCAAAAACATTCAGTACTTC. Translated: CASSLVGGKNIQYF.